This T cell receptor beta chain derives from a study of spatial heterogeneity in lung cancer. The CDR3 has 15 residues. Per the germline V gene, CDR1 is MNHEY and CDR2 is SMNVEV (reference sequence). V dropped 4 bases and J dropped 3; count of bases not matched to a gene: 8. This clonotype was counted a few times. Each CDR3 protein gets one entry after TCRdb re-called the 5' RACE reads with MiXCR. The repertoire consists of about 2,300 distinct CDR3 sequences, with around 16% occurring once and the leading ten covering 20% to 25%. Specified time point: sample taken at primary tumor resection. Samples were obtained from around 73 donors, all untreated early-stage non-small cell lung cancer patients. Researchers sequenced whole RNA taken from tumor, nontumor lung or frozen PBMC without sorting.

The chain is built from TRBV27 and TRBJ2-5; 7 bases align to TRBD2. Material: normal lung tissue next to the tumor, obtained at surgery. The sequence came from a male donor with early-stage non-small cell lung cancer. For the CDR3, the DNA is TGTGCCAGCAGTTCCCCCCAGCGGGGAGAAGAGACCCAGTACTTC. Protein product: CASSSPQRGEETQYF.